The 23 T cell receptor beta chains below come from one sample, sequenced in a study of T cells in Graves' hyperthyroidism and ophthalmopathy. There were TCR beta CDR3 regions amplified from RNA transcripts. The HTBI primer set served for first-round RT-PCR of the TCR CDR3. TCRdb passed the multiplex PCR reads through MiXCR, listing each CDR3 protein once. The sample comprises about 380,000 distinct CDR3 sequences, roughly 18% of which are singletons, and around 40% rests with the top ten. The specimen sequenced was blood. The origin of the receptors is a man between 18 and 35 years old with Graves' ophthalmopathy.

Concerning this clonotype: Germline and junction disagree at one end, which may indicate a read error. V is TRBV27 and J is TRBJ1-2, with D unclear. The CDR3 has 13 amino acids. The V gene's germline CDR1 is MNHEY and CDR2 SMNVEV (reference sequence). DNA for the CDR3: TGTGCCAGTGGGATTACCCCTAACTATGGCCACACCTTC. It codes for CASGITPNYGHTF.

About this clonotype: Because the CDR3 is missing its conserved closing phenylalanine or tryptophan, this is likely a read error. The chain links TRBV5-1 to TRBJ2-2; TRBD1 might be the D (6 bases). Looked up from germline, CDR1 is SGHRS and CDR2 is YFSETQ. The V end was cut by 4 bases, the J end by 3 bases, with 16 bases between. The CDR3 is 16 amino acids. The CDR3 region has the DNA TGCGCCAGCAGCCGGGCTGGGACAACTGACACCGGGGAGCTGTTTCTT. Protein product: CASSRAGTTDTGELFL.

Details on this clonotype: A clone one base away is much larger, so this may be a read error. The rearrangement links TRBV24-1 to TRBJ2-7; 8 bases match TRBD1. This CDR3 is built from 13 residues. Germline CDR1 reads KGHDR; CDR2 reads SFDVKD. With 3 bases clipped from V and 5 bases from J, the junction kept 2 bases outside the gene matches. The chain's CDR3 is CATSDLDRDEQYF. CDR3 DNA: TGTGCCACCAGTGATCTGGACAGGGACGAGCAGTACTTC.

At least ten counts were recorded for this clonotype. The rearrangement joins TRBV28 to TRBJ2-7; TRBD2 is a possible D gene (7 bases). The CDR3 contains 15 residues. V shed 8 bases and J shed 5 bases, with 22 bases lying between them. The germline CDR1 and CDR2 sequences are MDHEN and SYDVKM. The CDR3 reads CASVYQGGGGNEQYF. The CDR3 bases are TGTGCCAGCGTTTACCAAGGGGGGGGAGGGAACGAGCAGTACTTC.

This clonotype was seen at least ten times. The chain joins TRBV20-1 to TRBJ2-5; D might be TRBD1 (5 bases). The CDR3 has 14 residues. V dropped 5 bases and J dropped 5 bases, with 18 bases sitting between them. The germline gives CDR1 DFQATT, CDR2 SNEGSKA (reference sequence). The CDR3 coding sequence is TGCAGTGCTCCACCTTCAGGGTCCAGGGAGACCCAGTACTTC. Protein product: CSAPPSGSRETQYF.

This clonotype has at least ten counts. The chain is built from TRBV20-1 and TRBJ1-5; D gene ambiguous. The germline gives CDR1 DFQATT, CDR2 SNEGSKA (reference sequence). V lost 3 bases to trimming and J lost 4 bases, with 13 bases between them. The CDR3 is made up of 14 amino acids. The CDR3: CSASDLSGNQPQHF. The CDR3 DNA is TGCAGTGCTAGTGACCTATCGGGGAATCAGCCCCAGCATTTT.

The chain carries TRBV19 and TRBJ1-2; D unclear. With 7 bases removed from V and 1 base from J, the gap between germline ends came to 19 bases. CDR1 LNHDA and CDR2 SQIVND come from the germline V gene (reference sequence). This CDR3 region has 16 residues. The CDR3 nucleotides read TGTGCCAGTAATAACACCCACAGCCGATGTAACTATGGCTACACCTTC. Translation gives CASNNTHSRCNYGYTF.

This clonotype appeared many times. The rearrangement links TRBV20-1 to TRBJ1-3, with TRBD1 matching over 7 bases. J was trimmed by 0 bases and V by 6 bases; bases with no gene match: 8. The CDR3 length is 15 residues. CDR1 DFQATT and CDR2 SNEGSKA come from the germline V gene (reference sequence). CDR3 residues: CSAGGQFYSGNTIYF. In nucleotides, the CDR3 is TGCAGTGCCGGGGGACAGTTTTACTCTGGAAACACCATATATTTT.

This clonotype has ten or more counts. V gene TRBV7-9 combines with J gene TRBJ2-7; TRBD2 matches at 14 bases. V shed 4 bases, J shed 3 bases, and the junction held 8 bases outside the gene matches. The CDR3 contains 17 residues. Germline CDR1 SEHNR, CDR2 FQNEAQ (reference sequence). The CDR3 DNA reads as TGTGCCAGCAGCTCGGGACTAGCGGGGGAAATTCACTACGAGCAGTACTTC. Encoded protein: CASSSGLAGEIHYEQYF. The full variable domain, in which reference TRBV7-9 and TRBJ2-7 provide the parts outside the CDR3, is DTGVSQNPRHKITKRGQNVTFRCDPISEHNRLYWYRQTLGQGPEFLTYFQNEAQLEKSRLLSDRFSAERPKGSFSTLEIQRTEQGDSAMYLCASSSGLAGEIHYEQYFGPGTRLTVT.

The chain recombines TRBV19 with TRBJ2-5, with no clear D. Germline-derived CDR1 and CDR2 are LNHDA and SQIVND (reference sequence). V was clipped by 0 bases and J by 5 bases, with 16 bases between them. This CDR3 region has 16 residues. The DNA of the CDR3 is TGTGCCAGTAGTATAGATCGGATGAGAGGCATCGAGACCCAGTACTTC. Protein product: CASSIDRMRGIETQYF.

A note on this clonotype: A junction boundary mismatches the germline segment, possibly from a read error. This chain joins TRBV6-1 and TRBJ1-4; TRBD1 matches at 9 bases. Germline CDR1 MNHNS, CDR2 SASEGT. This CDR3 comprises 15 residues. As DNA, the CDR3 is TGTGCCAGCAGTGAACGGGGGACAGGGAAATGGGAACTGTCTTTT. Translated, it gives CASSERGTGKWELSF.

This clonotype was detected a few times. The CDR3 sequence is CASSLVPAGGPGTDTQYF. CDR3 coding DNA: TGTGCCAGCAGCTTAGTTCCAGCGGGGGGGCCGGGCACAGATACGCAGTATTTT. This chain uses TRBV7-3 with TRBJ2-3, with 10 bases that match TRBD2. After removal of 2 bases from V and 1 base from J, the junction contained 9 bases not matched to a gene. CDR1 is SGHTA, CDR2 FQGTGA, per germline. The CDR3 totals 18 residues.

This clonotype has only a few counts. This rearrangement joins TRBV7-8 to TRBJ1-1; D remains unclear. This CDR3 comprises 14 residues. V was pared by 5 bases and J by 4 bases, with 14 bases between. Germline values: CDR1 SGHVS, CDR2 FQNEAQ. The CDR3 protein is CASSLPGLPTEAFF. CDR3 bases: TGTGCCAGCAGCCTACCGGGCCTCCCCACTGAAGCTTTCTTT. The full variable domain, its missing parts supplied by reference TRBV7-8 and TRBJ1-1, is GAGVSQSPRYKVAKRGQDVALRCDPISGHVSLFWYQQALGQGPEFLTYFQNEAQLDKSGLPSDRFFAERPEGSVSTLKIQRTQQEDSAVYLCASSLPGLPTEAFFGQGTRLTVV.

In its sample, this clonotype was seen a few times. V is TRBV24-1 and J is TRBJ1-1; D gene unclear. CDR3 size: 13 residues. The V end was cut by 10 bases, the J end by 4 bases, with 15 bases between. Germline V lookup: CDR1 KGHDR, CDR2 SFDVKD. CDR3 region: CATARSTGTEAFF. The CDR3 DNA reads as TGTGCCACAGCCAGGTCGACGGGCACTGAAGCTTTCTTT.

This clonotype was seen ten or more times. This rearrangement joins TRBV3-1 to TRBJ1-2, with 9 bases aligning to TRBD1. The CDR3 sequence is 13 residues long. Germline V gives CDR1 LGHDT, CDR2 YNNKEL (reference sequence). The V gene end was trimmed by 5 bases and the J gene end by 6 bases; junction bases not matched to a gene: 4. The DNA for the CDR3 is TGTGCCAGCAGCTCCGGGACAGGGAATGGCTACACCTTC. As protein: CASSSGTGNGYTF. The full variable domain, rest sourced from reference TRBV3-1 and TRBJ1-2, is DTAVSQTPKYLVTQMGNDKSIKCEQNLGHDTMYWYKQDSKKFLKIMFSYNNKELIINETVPNRFSPKSPDKAHLNLHINSLELGDSAVYFCASSSGTGNGYTFGSGTRLTVV.

The CDR3 loop is CASSMRALRNGVTPDTQYF. For the CDR3, the DNA is TGTGCCAGCAGTATGCGGGCCCTTCGGAATGGGGTCACCCCAGATACGCAGTATTTT. The chain uses TRBV6-1 and TRBJ2-3; a possible D gene is TRBD2 (5 bases). The germline CDR1 and CDR2 sequences are MNHNS and SASEGT. V lost 5 bases and J 4 bases, leaving 28 bases between the germline ends. This CDR3 has 19 residues.

The CDR3 loop is CASSRQGAQAYEQYF. The CDR3 DNA sequence: TGTGCCAGCAGCCGACAGGGGGCGCAGGCCTACGAGCAGTACTTC. The chain employs TRBV5-4 and TRBJ2-7; 10 bases fit TRBD1. The CDR3 consists of 15 residues. V gave up 4 bases and J gave up 2 bases; unmatched junction bases: 6. Germline loops: CDR1 SGHNT, CDR2 YYREEE (reference sequence).

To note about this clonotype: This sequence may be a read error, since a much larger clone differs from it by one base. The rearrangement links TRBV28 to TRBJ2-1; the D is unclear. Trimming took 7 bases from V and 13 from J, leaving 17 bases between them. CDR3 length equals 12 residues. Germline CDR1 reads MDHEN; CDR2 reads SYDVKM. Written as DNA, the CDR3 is TGTGCCAGCAATGATCTGGGCGAGACCCAGTTCTTC. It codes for CASNDLGETQFF.

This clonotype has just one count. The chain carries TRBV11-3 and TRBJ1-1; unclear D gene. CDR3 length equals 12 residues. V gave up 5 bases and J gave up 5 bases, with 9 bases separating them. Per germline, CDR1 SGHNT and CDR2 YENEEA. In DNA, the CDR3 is TGTGCCAGCAGCCAGACTTGGACTGAAGCTTTCTTT. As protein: CASSQTWTEAFF.

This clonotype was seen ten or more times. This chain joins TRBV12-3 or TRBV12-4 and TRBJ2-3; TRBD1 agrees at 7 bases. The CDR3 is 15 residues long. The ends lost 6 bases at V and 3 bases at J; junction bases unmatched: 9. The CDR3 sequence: CASSHVPGQTDTQYF. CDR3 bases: TGTGCCAGCAGCCATGTCCCGGGACAGACAGATACGCAGTATTTT.

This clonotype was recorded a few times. CDR3 protein: CASSGGQGIYNEQFF. The CDR3 nucleotides read TGTGCCAGCAGTGGAGGGCAGGGGATCTACAATGAGCAGTTCTTC. The chain employs TRBV2 and TRBJ2-1; the D gene is possibly TRBD1 (6 bases). The CDR3 covers 15 residues. Per germline, CDR1 SNHLY and CDR2 FYNNEI. Trimming took off 4 bases at V and 3 bases at J, with 13 bases between the two ends. Full variable domain (rest looked up from reference TRBV2 and TRBJ2-1): EPEVTQTPSHQVTQMGQEVILRCVPISNHLYFYWYRQILGQKVEFLVSFYNNEISEKSEIFDDQFSVERPDGSNFTLKIRSTKLEDSAMYFCASSGGQGIYNEQFFGPGTRLTVL.

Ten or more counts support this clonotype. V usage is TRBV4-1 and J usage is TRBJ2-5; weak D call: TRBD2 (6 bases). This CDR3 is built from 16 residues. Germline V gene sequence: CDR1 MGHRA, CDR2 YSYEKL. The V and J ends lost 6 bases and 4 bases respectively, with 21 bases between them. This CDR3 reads CASRLFGGPRGETQYF. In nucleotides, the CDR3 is TGCGCCAGCAGACTCTTCGGGGGTCCACGAGGAGAGACCCAGTACTTC.

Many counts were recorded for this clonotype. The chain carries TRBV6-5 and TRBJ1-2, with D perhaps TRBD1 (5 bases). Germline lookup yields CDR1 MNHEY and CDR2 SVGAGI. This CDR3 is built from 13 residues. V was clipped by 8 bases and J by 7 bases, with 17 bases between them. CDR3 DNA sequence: TGTGCCAGCCATAGAGCGGGGGGACGTGGCTACACCTTC. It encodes CASHRAGGRGYTF.